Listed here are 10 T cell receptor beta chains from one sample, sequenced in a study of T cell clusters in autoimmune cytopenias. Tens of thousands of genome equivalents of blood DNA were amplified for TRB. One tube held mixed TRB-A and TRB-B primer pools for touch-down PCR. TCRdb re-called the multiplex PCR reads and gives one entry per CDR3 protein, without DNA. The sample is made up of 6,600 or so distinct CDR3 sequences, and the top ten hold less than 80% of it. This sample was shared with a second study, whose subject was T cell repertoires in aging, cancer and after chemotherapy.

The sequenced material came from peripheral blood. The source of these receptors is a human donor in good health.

This CDR3 is CASRPSGVGIGNTIYF. The V gene is TRBV19, the J gene TRBJ1-3; TCRdb selects TRBD1, and the lack of DNA leaves this call unchecked. This CDR3 spans 16 amino acids. CDR1 is LNHDA, CDR2 SQIVND, per germline (reference sequence).

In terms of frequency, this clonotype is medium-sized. The CDR3 is CSVDLGTGTYNEQFF. This chain joins TRBV29-1 and TRBJ2-1; TCRdb's D call of TRBD1 is untestable without DNA. CDR1 is SQVTM and CDR2 is ANQGSEA in the germline V gene. There are 15 residues in the CDR3.

The CDR3 loop is CASGQLGGIGELFF. The chain employs TRBV19 and TRBJ2-2; TCRdb picks TRBD1, but there is no DNA to check that call. The germline V gene has CDR1 LNHDA and CDR2 SQIVND (reference sequence). The CDR3 is 14 amino acids.

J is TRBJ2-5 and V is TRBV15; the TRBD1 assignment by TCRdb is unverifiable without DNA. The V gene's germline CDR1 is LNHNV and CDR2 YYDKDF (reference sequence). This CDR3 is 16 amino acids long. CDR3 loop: CATSTHLAGTGKTQYF.

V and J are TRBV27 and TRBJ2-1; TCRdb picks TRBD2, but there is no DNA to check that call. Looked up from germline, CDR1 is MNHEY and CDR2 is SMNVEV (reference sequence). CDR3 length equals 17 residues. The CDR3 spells CASSFRLAGDLDNEQFF.

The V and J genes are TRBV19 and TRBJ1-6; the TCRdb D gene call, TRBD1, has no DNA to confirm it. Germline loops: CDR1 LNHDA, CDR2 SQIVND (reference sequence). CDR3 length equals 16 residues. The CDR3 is CASSNPPGSYNSPLHF.

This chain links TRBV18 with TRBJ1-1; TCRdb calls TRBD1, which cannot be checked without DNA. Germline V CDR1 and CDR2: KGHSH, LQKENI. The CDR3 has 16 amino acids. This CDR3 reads CASSPPGLRAEAEAFF.

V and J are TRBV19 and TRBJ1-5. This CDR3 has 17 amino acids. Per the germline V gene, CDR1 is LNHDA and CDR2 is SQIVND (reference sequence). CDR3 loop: CASSIVLLGTGNQPQHF.

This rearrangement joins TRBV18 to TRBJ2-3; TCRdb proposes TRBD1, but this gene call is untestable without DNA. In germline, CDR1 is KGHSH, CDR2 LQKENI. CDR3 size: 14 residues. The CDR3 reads CASSPGGRGDTQYF.

The CDR3 protein is CASRPPGGRPEQYF. The genes are TRBV6-2 or TRBV6-3 and TRBJ2-7; TCRdb's D call of TRBD1 is untestable without DNA. Germline V gene sequence: CDR1 MNHEY, CDR2 SVGEGT. This CDR3 comprises 14 residues.